One and the same sample provided the 10 T cell receptor beta chains below, sequenced in a study of regulatory and conventional T cells in RAG deficiency. TCRdb's copy holds only in-frame clones and misses some; the assay was immunoSEQ multiplex PCR. The table includes 20,000 or so clones, 90% to 95% detected once. Blood CD4+ CD25-low CD127-high conventional T cells supplied the genomic DNA template. The data were also submitted as part of a second study, on regulatory T cells. That source reports: The primer mix had 52 TRBV and 13 TRBJ primers.

Sequenced input: CD4+ T cells sorted from blood. These receptors were collected from a human donor in good health.

The gene calls are TRBV9 and TRBJ1-2; perhaps TRBD1 as D (6 bases). V shed 7 bases and J shed 6 bases, with 16 bases lying between them. The germline CDR1 and CDR2 sequences are SGDLS and YYNGEE. This CDR3 is 13 amino acids long. CDR3 DNA sequence: TGTGCCAGCTCCCAGGGGTACCTAGATGGCTACACCTTC. This sequence encodes CASSQGYLDGYTF.

This sequence joins TRBV2 and TRBJ2-7; 12 bases fit TRBD2. Germline V gives CDR1 SNHLY, CDR2 FYNNEI. V lost 8 bases, J lost 5 bases, and 7 bases stayed unmatched. This CDR3 has 14 residues. The CDR3 DNA sequence: TGTGCCAGCCTCAGGACTAGCGGGAATCACGAGCAGTACTTC. This sequence encodes CASLRTSGNHEQYF.

Here the CDR3 reads CASSQGGQGRLSSPLHF. The CDR3 nucleotides are TGCGCCAGCAGCCAAGGAGGACAGGGGCGACTTAGCAGTCCCCTCCACTTT. This rearrangement joins TRBV4-1 to TRBJ1-6; the match to TRBD1 covers 9 bases. The junction had 14 bases not matched to a gene; V was cut back by 1 base and J by 13 bases. Germline lookup yields CDR1 MGHRA and CDR2 YSYEKL. The CDR3 has 17 residues.

This chain links TRBV7-9 with TRBJ2-5; 10 bases fit TRBD1. The germline V gene encodes CDR1 SEHNR and CDR2 FQNEAQ (reference sequence). Trimming removed 1 base from V and 5 bases from J; junction bases left unmatched: 13. The CDR3 runs to 18 residues. CDR3 loop: CASSLGSHVGQGVETQYF. The CDR3 DNA follows: TGTGCCAGCAGCTTAGGTTCGCATGTAGGACAGGGGGTTGAGACCCAGTACTTC.

This clone came up a few times. CDR3 in amino acids: CASSELSNQPQHF. The CDR3 DNA sequence: TGCGCCAGCAGTGAATTGAGCAATCAGCCCCAGCATTTT. The chain uses TRBV10-2 and TRBJ1-5; D is ambiguous. CDR1 and CDR2 (germline): WSHSY, SAAADI. Trimming shortened V by 3 bases and J by 1 base, and 4 bases separated the two germline ends. This CDR3 is 13 amino acids long.

Note on this clone: A read error may produce the germline difference seen at one junction end. The V and J genes are TRBV27 and TRBJ1-2, with D maybe TRBD1 (5 bases). This CDR3 contains 13 residues. The germline V gene has CDR1 MNHEY and CDR2 SMNVEV (reference sequence). The CDR3 reads CASSLTSEGEMSF. CDR3 DNA: TGTGCCAGCAGTTTAACCTCGGAAGGGGAGATGTCCTTC.

The chain couples TRBV28 to TRBJ2-7; D is perhaps TRBD2 (6 bases). The CDR3 is 13 residues long. V shed 7 bases and J shed 0 bases, with 10 bases lying between them. CDR1 is MDHEN and CDR2 is SYDVKM in the germline V gene. The chain's CDR3 is CASNPSDSYEQYF. The DNA of the CDR3 is TGTGCCAGCAACCCTAGCGACTCCTACGAGCAGTACTTC.

The chain joins TRBV30 to TRBJ2-6; 11 bases match TRBD1. The CDR3 consists of 15 residues. V gave up 5 bases and J gave up 0 bases; unmatched junction bases: 0. CDR1 is GTSNPN and CDR2 is SVGIG in the germline V gene (reference sequence). In nucleotides, the CDR3 is TGTGCCTGGGGGACAGGGGGCTCTGGGGCCAACGTCCTGACTTTC. Amino acids: CAWGTGGSGANVLTF.

J is TRBJ2-1 and V is TRBV6-6; weak D call: TRBD2 (6 bases). This CDR3 is built from 15 residues. CDR1 is MNHNY, CDR2 SVGAGI, per germline (reference sequence). V was trimmed by 3 bases and J by 8 bases, leaving 17 bases between them. CDR3 protein: CASSYLGGWVDEQFF. The CDR3 DNA reads as TGTGCCAGCAGTTATCTCGGGGGTTGGGTCGATGAGCAGTTCTTC.

V and J are TRBV5-6 and TRBJ1-6; 10 bases are a match to TRBD1. CDR1 and CDR2 from the germline V gene are SGHDT and YYEEEE. The CDR3 spans 15 residues. Germline trimming cut 3 bases from V and 8 bases from J; bases unmatched to any gene: 5. The CDR3, as DNA: TGTGCCAGCAGCTGGGGACAGGGGAGTTATTCACCCCTCCACTTT. This sequence encodes CASSWGQGSYSPLHF.